This passage covers 4 T cell receptor beta chains from one sample sequenced in a study of PD-L1 blockade in urothelial cancer (dated by TCRdb to about 2017). Library creation used the immunoSEQ multiplex PCR assay. Held by TCRdb, this immuneACCESS table contains in-frame sequences only and omits some clones. Under half of the omission traces to an unresolved V gene where checked; the cause of the rest is unknown. Counted in this sample were about 56,000 clones; roughly 87% of them appeared once. The ten most abundant clones make up 15% to 18% of the sample. The time point label of this sample denotes: pretreatment peripheral blood. This material consisted of PBMCs, taken around atezolizumab (anti-PD-L1) treatment. All receptors derive from a man between 65 and 85 years old with urothelial cancer.

The CDR3 protein is CASSRTSTTGDEQFF. In DNA form, the CDR3 reads TGTGCCAGCAGTCGGACTAGCACCACCGGGGATGAGCAGTTCTTC. The gene calls are TRBV2 and TRBJ2-1, with 8 nucleotides matching TRBD2. The junction had 11 bases not matched to a gene; V was cut back by 5 bases and J by 8 bases. Germline values: CDR1 SNHLY, CDR2 FYNNEI. This CDR3 contains 15 residues.

The J gene is TRBJ1-2, the V gene TRBV6-1; no definite D call. CDR3 length equals 13 residues. Germline V CDR1 and CDR2: MNHNS, SASEGT. Trimming shortened V by 5 bases and J by 0 bases, and 7 bases separated the two germline ends. CDR3 DNA: TGTGCCAGCAGTTCTTATACTAACTATGGCTACACCTTC. Protein: CASSSYTNYGYTF.

This chain connects TRBV4-1 to TRBJ2-1; perhaps TRBD2 as D (5 bases). This CDR3 has 15 amino acids. Trimming took off 0 bases at V and 2 bases at J, with 8 bases between the two ends. Germline loops: CDR1 MGHRA, CDR2 YSYEKL. The CDR3 here is CASSQERAAYNEQFF. The CDR3 DNA is TGCGCCAGCAGCCAAGAGAGGGCAGCCTACAATGAGCAGTTCTTC.

The chain links TRBV10-3 to TRBJ2-1; the match to TRBD2 covers 9 bases. With 6 bases clipped from V and 4 bases from J, the junction kept 4 bases outside the gene matches. Germline-derived CDR1 and CDR2 are ENHRY and SYGVKD. The CDR3 extends over 14 amino acids. Here the CDR3 DNA reads TGTGCCATCAGGCGGGAGGGCGGGTACAATGAGCAGTTCTTC. Residues: CAIRREGGYNEQFF.